The next 23 T cell receptor beta chains were all read from a single sample in a study of T-cell memory formation after mild COVID-19. Via MiXCR, TCRdb re-called the 5' RACE reads, giving one row per CDR3 protein. The data contain about 210,000 distinct CDR3 sequences, 10% of them singletons. Sequencing was carried out using PBMCs or a T cell subset sorted from them (not recorded which). The receptors come from a man between 18 and 29 years old who had mild COVID-19 (a few samples of this study predate the infection). Cell type and time point are not known.

The rearrangement joins TRBV11-3 to TRBJ2-1, with 7 bases that match TRBD1. The CDR3 runs to 13 residues. Germline CDR1 and CDR2: SGHNT and YENEEA. The V segment lost 2 bases and the J segment 12 bases; nucleotides outside the gene matches: 7. The CDR3 is CASSLSGWDRQFF. The CDR3 nucleotides are TGTGCCAGCAGCTTATCGGGGTGGGACAGGCAGTTCTTC.

This clonotype has just a few counts. This chain joins TRBV7-2 and TRBJ2-1, with 9 bases that match TRBD1. In germline, CDR1 is SGHTA, CDR2 FQGNSA. This CDR3 has 15 residues. V lost 7 bases, J lost 4 bases, and 8 bases stayed unmatched. The CDR3 reads CASTPPGTGYNEQFF. CDR3 coding DNA: TGTGCCAGCACCCCCCCCGGGACAGGGTACAATGAGCAGTTCTTC.

V usage is TRBV18 and J usage is TRBJ2-7, with 7 bases identical to TRBD1. CDR3 size: 14 residues. J gave up 0 bases and V 6 bases, and 5 bases lay outside the gene matches. The V gene's germline CDR1 is KGHSH and CDR2 LQKENI. CDR3 sequence reads: CASSPDRNSYEQYF. The DNA of the CDR3 is TGTGCCAGCTCGCCGGACAGGAACTCCTACGAGCAGTACTTC. Filled out from reference TRBV18 and TRBJ2-7, the complete variable domain reads NAGVMQNPRHLVRRRGQEARLRCSPMKGHSHVYWYRQLPEEGLKFMVYLQKENIIDESGMPKERFSAEFPKEGPSILRIQQVVRGDSAAYFCASSPDRNSYEQYFGPGTRLTVT.

This rearrangement joins TRBV19 to TRBJ2-1; D is unclear. Germline V gene lookup returns CDR1 LNHDA and CDR2 SQIVND (reference sequence). This CDR3 contains 11 residues. The germline V and J ends were trimmed by 1 base and 8 bases, with 3 bases remaining between them. In nucleotides, the CDR3 is TGTGCCAGTAGTATAGCTGATGAGCAGTTCTTC. Residues: CASSIADEQFF.

This clonotype has a handful of counts. This chain links TRBV9 with TRBJ2-2; D is unclear. Germline CDR1 SGDLS, CDR2 YYNGEE. The ends were cut back, 0 bases at V and 1 base at J, with 10 bases in the middle. This CDR3 has 16 amino acids. The CDR3 sequence is CASSVGGSQNTGELFF. The CDR3 region has the DNA TGTGCCAGCAGCGTAGGCGGCAGCCAGAACACCGGGGAGCTGTTTTTT.

The genes are TRBV18 and TRBJ1-1, with D unclear. Germline V gene lookup returns CDR1 KGHSH and CDR2 LQKENI. This CDR3 region has 15 residues. Trimming took 3 bases from V and 5 from J, leaving 16 bases between them. Here the CDR3 reads CASSPLDGMGTEAFF. The CDR3 nucleotides read TGTGCCAGCTCACCGCTCGACGGGATGGGGACTGAAGCTTTCTTT.

This clonotype was picked up a small number of times. This chain connects TRBV29-1 to TRBJ1-2, with D unclear. The CDR3 has 11 amino acids. The germline CDR1 and CDR2 sequences are SQVTM and ANQGSEA. With 6 bases removed from V and 4 bases from J, the gap between germline ends came to 9 bases. The CDR3 spells CSVLVVYGYTF. CDR3 in DNA: TGCAGCGTGCTGGTTGTCTATGGCTACACCTTC.

For the CDR3, the DNA is TGTGCCAGTTCCGCGGGGTCTGGGACTGAAGCTTTCTTT. Translation gives CASSAGSGTEAFF. The chain uses TRBV25-1 and TRBJ1-1, with no clear D. The V end lost 9 bases, the J end lost 5 bases, and 16 bases lay between the germline ends. The length of the CDR3 is 13 residues. CDR1 is MGHDK and CDR2 is SYGVNS in the germline V gene.

CDR3 amino acids: CASSLFLAGDEQFF. CDR3 nucleotides: TGTGCCAGCAGTTTATTCCTAGCGGGGGATGAGCAGTTCTTC. The genes are TRBV12-3 or TRBV12-4 and TRBJ2-1, with 10 bases fitting TRBD2. The junction had 3 bases not matched to a gene; V was cut back by 2 bases and J by 8 bases. The CDR3 extends over 14 amino acids.

This clonotype was counted ten times or more. J is TRBJ2-5 and V is TRBV11-2; 10 bases match TRBD2. Germline V gene data show CDR1 as SGHAT and CDR2 as FQNNGV. This CDR3 has 14 amino acids. J gave up 5 bases and V 6 bases, and 6 bases lay outside the gene matches. CDR3 sequence: CASRAGTSVETQYF. In nucleotides, the CDR3 is TGTGCCAGCAGGGCCGGGACTAGCGTGGAGACCCAGTACTTC.

The chain has TRBV5-1 and TRBJ2-1, with D possibly TRBD2 on 7 matching bases. Deletions cut 0 bases from V and 7 bases from J, with 11 bases between. The CDR3 consists of 14 residues. The V gene's germline CDR1 is SGHRS and CDR2 YFSETQ. CDR3 bases: TGCGCCAGCAGCTTGGGCGGGGGCGAAAATGAGCAGTTCTTC. Encoded protein: CASSLGGGENEQFF. The variable domain in full, completed from reference TRBV5-1 and TRBJ2-1, reads KAGVTQTPRYLIKTRGQQVTLSCSPISGHRSVSWYQQTPGQGLQFLFEYFSETQRNKGNFPGRFSGRQFSNSRSEMNVSTLELGDSALYLCASSLGGGENEQFFGPGTRLTVL.

This clonotype was counted a few times. The chain links TRBV7-9 to TRBJ2-2; TRBD1 matches at 8 bases. Germline CDR1 reads SEHNR; CDR2 reads FQNEAQ (reference sequence). Trimming at V came to 5 bases and at J to 5 bases, leaving 4 bases not matched to a gene. The CDR3 extends over 14 amino acids. CDR3 bases: TGTGCCAGCAGCCGGACAGGGAGTACCGGGGAGCTGTTTTTT. The encoded protein is CASSRTGSTGELFF.

For this clonotype: It may be a read error: a sequence one base away is much more abundant. This sequence joins TRBV7-9 and TRBJ2-7; D is ambiguous. Trimming took 4 bases from V and 8 from J, leaving 9 bases between them. CDR3 length: 11 residues. The germline CDR1 and CDR2 sequences are SEHNR and FQNEAQ (reference sequence). The CDR3 loop reads CASSSPQQQYF. The CDR3 DNA is TGTGCCAGCAGCTCCCCCCAGCAGCAGTACTTC. Supplemented by reference TRBV7-9 and TRBJ2-7, the full variable domain reads DTGVSQNPRHKITKRGQNVTFRCDPISEHNRLYWYRQTLGQGPEFLTYFQNEAQLEKSRLLSDRFSAERPKGSFSTLEIQRTEQGDSAMYLCASSSPQQQYFGPGTRLTVT.

This clonotype was recorded a few times. V is TRBV12-3 or TRBV12-4 and J is TRBJ1-1; 9 nucleotides line up with TRBD1. The CDR3 is 15 amino acids. The V gene end was trimmed by 5 bases and the J gene end by 5 bases; junction bases not matched to a gene: 9. Here the CDR3 DNA reads TGTGCCAGCAGTACCTCGGGACAGGGTGCAACTGAAGCTTTCTTT. Protein sequence: CASSTSGQGATEAFF.

This clonotype was seen a handful of times. The gene calls are TRBV24-1 and TRBJ2-2; D is ambiguous. The germline V and J ends were trimmed by 9 bases and 1 base, with 8 bases remaining between them. Per germline, CDR1 KGHDR and CDR2 SFDVKD. The CDR3 contains 13 residues. For the CDR3, the DNA is TGTGCCACCCGAGAAAGGAACACCGGGGAGCTGTTTTTT. Translating gives CATRERNTGELFF.

This clonotype was detected a few times. This chain connects TRBV4-1 to TRBJ1-2, with D perhaps matching TRBD1 (6 bases). Germline lookup yields CDR1 MGHRA and CDR2 YSYEKL. The CDR3 has 16 residues. Trimming took off 5 bases at V and 3 bases at J, with 19 bases between the two ends. The CDR3 DNA reads as TGCGCCAGCAGCAGGAGTGTAGCAGGGGTTTACTATGGCTACACCTTC. Translating gives CASSRSVAGVYYGYTF.

This clonotype has only a few counts. V is TRBV5-1 and J is TRBJ2-3; possible D gene TRBD2, 5 bases. Per germline, CDR1 SGHRS and CDR2 YFSETQ. The V end was cut by 4 bases, the J end by 3 bases, with 9 bases between. The CDR3 length is 13 residues. In nucleotides, the CDR3 is TGCGCCAGCAGCACTCGGGAAACAGATACGCAGTATTTT. Its protein is CASSTRETDTQYF.

The chain is built from TRBV9 and TRBJ2-5; no definite D call. The germline V gene has CDR1 SGDLS and CDR2 YYNGEE. Trimming pared 1 base from V and 5 bases from J, leaving 9 bases between. This CDR3 region has 13 residues. The CDR3 spells CASSVLPMETQYF. The CDR3 nucleotides are TGTGCCAGCAGCGTACTCCCCATGGAGACCCAGTACTTC.

This clonotype has at least ten counts. V gene TRBV12-3 or TRBV12-4 combines with J gene TRBJ2-3; the match to TRBD1 covers 9 bases. The CDR3 covers 14 residues. Trimming at V came to 1 base and at J to 6 bases, leaving 2 bases not matched to a gene. CDR3 region: CASSLGQGVDTQYF. The DNA of the CDR3 is TGTGCCAGCAGTTTAGGACAGGGGGTGGATACGCAGTATTTT.

This clonotype appeared a few times. The V and J genes are TRBV5-4 and TRBJ2-7; 8 bases match TRBD2. With 4 bases clipped from V and 2 bases from J, the junction kept 5 bases outside the gene matches. Per germline, CDR1 SGHNT and CDR2 YYREEE (reference sequence). This CDR3 has 14 residues. This CDR3 is CASSAVGGAYEQYF. CDR3 coding DNA: TGTGCCAGCAGCGCGGTCGGGGGGGCCTACGAGCAGTACTTC.

The genes are TRBV18 and TRBJ2-7, with D perhaps assigned TRBD1 or TRBD2 (5 bases each). Germline values: CDR1 KGHSH, CDR2 LQKENI. The ends were cut back, 1 base at V and 3 bases at J, with 19 bases in the middle. CDR3 length: 17 amino acids. The CDR3 coding sequence is TGTGCCAGCTCACCACAGGGAACTCCGGGACCGAGCTACGAGCAGTACTTC. Amino acid sequence: CASSPQGTPGPSYEQYF.

The rearrangement joins TRBV18 to TRBJ2-3; 9 nucleotides align to TRBD2. The CDR3 has 16 amino acids. The germline gives CDR1 KGHSH, CDR2 LQKENI. Trimming took 3 bases from V and 0 from J; bases not matched to a gene: 4. The chain's CDR3 is CASSPALAGSTDTQYF. CDR3 bases: TGTGCCAGCTCACCCGCGCTAGCGGGGAGCACAGATACGCAGTATTTT.

This chain links TRBV7-2 with TRBJ2-7; 10 bases match TRBD1. The CDR3 has 15 amino acids. The J segment lost 2 bases and the V segment lost 5 bases, leaving 6 bases of the junction unmatched. CDR1 is SGHTA and CDR2 is FQGNSA in the germline V gene. The CDR3 nucleotides are TGTGCCAGCAGCCTGGGACAGGGGCGAACCTACGAGCAGTACTTC. Translating gives CASSLGQGRTYEQYF.